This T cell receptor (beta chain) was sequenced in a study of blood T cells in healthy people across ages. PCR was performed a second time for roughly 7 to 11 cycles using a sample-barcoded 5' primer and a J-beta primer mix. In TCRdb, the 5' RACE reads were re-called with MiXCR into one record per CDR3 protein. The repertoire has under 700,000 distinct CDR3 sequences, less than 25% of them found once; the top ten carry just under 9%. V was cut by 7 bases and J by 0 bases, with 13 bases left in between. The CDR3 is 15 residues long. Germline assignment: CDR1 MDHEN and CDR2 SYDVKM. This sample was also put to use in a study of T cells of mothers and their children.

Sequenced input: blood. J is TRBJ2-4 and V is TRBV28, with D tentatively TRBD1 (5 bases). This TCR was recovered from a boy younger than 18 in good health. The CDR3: CASTRQRVAKNIQYF. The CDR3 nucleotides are TGTGCCAGCACCCGACAGAGAGTAGCCAAAAACATTCAGTACTTC.